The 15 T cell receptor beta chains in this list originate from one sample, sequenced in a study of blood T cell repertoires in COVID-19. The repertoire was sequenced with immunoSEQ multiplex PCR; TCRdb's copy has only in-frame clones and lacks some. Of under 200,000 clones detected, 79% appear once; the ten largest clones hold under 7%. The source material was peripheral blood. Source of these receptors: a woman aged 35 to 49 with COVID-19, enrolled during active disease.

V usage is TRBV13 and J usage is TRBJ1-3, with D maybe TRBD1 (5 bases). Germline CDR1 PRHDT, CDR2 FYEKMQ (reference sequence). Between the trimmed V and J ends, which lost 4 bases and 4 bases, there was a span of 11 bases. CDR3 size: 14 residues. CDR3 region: CASSSRVSGNTIYF. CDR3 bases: TGTGCCAGCAGCTCCAGGGTCTCGGGAAACACCATATATTTT.

The chain's CDR3 is CASSLRDRSYNEQFF. CDR3 in DNA: TGTGCCAGCAGTTTACGGGACAGATCCTACAATGAGCAGTTCTTC. The J gene is TRBJ2-1, the V gene TRBV6-5; 7 positions match TRBD1. Germline CDR1 and CDR2: MNHEY and SVGAGI. This CDR3 spans 15 amino acids. The V and J ends lost 4 bases and 1 base, in that order; junction bases with no gene match: 4.

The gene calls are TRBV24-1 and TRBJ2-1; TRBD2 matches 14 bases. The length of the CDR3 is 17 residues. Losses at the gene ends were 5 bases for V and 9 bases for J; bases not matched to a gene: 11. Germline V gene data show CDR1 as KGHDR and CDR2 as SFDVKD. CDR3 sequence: CATSAGTSGSSLAEQFF. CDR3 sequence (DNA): TGTGCCACCAGTGCTGGGACTAGCGGGAGTTCCCTCGCTGAGCAGTTCTTC.

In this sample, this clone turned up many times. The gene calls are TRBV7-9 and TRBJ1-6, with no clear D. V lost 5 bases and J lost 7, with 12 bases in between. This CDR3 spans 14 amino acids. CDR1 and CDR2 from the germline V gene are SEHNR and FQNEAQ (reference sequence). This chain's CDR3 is CASSPPRENSPLHF. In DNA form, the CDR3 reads TGTGCCAGCAGCCCCCCGAGGGAGAATTCACCCCTCCACTTT.

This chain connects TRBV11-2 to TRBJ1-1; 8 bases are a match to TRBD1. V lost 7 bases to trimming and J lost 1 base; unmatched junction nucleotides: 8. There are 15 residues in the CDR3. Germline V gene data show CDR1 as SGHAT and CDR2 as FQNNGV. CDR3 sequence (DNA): TGTGCCAGCACCCCCACCGGGACAGGGAACACTGAAGCTTTCTTT. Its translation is CASTPTGTGNTEAFF.

CDR3 sequence (DNA): TGTGCCAGCAGCGTGGACAGCTATGGCTACACCTTC. It yields the protein CASSVDSYGYTF. The rearrangement links TRBV9 to TRBJ1-2; possible D gene TRBD1, 6 bases. Looked up from germline, CDR1 is SGDLS and CDR2 is YYNGEE. CDR3 length: 12 residues. The ends were cut back, 2 bases at V and 4 bases at J, with 6 bases in the middle. The full variable domain, in which reference TRBV9 and TRBJ1-2 provide the parts outside the CDR3, is DSGVTQTPKHLITATGQRVTLRCSPRSGDLSVYWYQQSLDQGLQFLIQYYNGEERAKGNILERFSAQQFPDLHSELNLSSLELGDSALYFCASSVDSYGYTFGSGTRLTVV.

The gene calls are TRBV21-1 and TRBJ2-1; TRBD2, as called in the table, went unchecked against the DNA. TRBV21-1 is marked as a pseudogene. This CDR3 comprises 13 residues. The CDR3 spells CASSTGGRNEQFF. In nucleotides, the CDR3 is TGTGCCAGCAGCACCGGGGGGCGTAATGAGCAGTTCTTC.

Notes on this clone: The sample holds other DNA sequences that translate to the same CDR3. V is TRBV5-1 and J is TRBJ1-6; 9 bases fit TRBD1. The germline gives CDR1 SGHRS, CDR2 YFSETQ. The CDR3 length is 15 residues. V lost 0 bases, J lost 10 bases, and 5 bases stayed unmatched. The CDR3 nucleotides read TGCGCCAGCAGCTTGGAAGGGACAGGGAGGTCACCCCTCCACTTT. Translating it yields CASSLEGTGRSPLHF.

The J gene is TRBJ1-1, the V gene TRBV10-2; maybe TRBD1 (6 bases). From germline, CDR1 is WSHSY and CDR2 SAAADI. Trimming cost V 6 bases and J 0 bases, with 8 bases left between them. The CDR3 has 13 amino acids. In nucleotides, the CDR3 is TGCGCCAGCAGGAGGACAGTGAACACTGAAGCTTTCTTT. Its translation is CASRRTVNTEAFF.

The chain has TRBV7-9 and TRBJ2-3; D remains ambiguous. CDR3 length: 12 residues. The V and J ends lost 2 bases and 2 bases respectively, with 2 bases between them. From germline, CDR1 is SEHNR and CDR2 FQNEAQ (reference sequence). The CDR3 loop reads CASSLYTDTQYF. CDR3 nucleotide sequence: TGTGCCAGCAGCTTATACACAGATACGCAGTATTTT. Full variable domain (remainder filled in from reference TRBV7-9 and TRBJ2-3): DTGVSQNPRHKITKRGQNVTFRCDPISEHNRLYWYRQTLGQGPEFLTYFQNEAQLEKSRLLSDRFSAERPKGSFSTLEIQRTEQGDSAMYLCASSLYTDTQYFGPGTRLTVL.

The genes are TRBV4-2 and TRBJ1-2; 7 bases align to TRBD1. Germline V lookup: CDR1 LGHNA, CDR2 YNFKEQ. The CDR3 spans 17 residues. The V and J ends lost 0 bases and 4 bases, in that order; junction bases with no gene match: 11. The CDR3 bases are TGTGCCAGCAGCCAAGACAGGAATAGGGGGCGCGTCTATGGCTACACCTTC. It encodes CASSQDRNRGRVYGYTF.

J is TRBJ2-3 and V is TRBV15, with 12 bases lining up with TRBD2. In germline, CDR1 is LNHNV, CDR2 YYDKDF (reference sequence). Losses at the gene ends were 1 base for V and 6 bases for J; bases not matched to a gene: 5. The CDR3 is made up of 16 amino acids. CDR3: CATSRGTSGGMDTQYF. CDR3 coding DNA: TGTGCCACCAGCAGAGGTACTAGCGGGGGGATGGATACGCAGTATTTT. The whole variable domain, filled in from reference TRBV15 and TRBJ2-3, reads DAMVIQNPRYQVTQFGKPVTLSCSQTLNHNVMYWYQQKSSQAPKLLFHYYDKDFNNEADTPDNFQSRRPNTSFCFLDIRSPGLGDTAMYLCATSRGTSGGMDTQYFGPGTRLTVL.

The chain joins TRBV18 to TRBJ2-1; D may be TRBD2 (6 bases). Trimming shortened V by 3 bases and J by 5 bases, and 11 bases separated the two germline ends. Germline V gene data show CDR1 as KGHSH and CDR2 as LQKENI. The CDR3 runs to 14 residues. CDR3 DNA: TGTGCCAGCTCACCGTCTTCGGGAGACAATGAGCAGTTCTTC. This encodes CASSPSSGDNEQFF.

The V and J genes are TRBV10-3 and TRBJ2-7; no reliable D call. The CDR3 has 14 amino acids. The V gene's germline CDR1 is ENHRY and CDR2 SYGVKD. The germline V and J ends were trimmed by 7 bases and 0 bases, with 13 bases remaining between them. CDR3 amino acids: CAIKPAEISYEQYF. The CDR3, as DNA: TGTGCCATCAAGCCGGCGGAAATCTCCTACGAGCAGTACTTC.

The CDR3 nucleotides are TGTGCCAGCAGCCCCCGACCGAAGGGGGGGAGCTATGGCTACACCTTC. Translating it yields CASSPRPKGGSYGYTF. The V call is TRBV5-6, the J call TRBJ1-2; a weak D match, TRBD1 (6 bases). The V and J ends lost 4 bases and 4 bases respectively, with 20 bases between them. The germline gives CDR1 SGHDT, CDR2 YYEEEE. The CDR3 length is 16 residues.